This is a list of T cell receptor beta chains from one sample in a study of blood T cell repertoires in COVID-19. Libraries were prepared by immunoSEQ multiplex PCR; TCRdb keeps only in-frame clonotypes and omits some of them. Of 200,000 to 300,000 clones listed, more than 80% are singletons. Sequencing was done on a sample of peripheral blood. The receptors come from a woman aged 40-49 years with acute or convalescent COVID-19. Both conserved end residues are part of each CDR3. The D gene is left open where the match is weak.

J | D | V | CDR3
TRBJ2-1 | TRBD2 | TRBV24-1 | CATSGSGSSYNEQFF
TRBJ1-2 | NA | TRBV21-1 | CASSRHRGRGYTF
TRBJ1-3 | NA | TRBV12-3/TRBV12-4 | CASSPSGTIYF
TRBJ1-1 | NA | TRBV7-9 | CASSLTGNTEAFF
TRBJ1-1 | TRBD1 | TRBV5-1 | CASSDRVMNTEAFF
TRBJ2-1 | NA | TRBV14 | CASSHEQMYNEQFF
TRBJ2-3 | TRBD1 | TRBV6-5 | CASSNGQGNTDTQYF
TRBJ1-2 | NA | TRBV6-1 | CASSEIWPPNYGYTF
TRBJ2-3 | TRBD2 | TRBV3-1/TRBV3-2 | CASSPAGAPTDTQYF
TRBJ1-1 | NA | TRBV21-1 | CASSKGCDTRSPSFNTEAFF
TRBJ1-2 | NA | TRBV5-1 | CASRFTEGHYGYTF
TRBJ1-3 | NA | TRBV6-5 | CASSYTGRASGNTIYF
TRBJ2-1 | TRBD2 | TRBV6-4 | CASSDSAGAYNEQFF
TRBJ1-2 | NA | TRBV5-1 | CASSLSGEAYGYTF
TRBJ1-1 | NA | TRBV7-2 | CASGPRGSGAEAFF
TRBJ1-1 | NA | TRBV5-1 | CASSLGRGAKTEAFF
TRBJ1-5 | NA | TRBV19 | CASTLDGRGNQPQHF
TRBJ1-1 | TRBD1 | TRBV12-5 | CASGFFKGTGETEAFF
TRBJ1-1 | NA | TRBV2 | CASSEAVWTEAFF
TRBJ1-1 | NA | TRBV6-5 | CASSPVGARTEAFF
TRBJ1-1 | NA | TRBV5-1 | CASSLGGGNTEAFF
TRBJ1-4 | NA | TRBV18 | CASSRGNEKLFF
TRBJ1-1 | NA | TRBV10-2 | CASSESEMNTEAFF
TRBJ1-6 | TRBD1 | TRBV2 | CASRSGQGSSPLHF
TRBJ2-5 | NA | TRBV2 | CASSGRLVEETQYF
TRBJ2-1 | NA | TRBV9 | CASSVDGGGTYNEQFF
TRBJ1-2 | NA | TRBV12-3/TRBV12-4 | CASTRGQLRGYTF
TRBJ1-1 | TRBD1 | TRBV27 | CASSSSPDREGNTEAFF
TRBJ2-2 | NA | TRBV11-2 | CASSYLVVAGGHTGELFF
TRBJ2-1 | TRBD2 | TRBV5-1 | CASSGLAGVTNEQFF
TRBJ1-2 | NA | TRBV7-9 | CASSLAREANYGYTF
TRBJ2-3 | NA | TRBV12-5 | CASGIIAGGTTDTQYF
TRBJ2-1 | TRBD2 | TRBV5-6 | CASSFSGGAGEQFF
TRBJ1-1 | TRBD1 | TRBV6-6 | CASSYQQGPGTEAFF
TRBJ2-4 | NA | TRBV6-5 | CASRAQGHSKNIQYF
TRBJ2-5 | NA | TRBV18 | CASSPGMQETQYF
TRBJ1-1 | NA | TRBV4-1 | CASSPVGSNTEAFF
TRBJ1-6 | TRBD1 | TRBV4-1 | CASSQGRTGSSYNSPLHF
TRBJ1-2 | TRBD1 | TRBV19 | CASRQGARGYTF
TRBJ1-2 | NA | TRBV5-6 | CASSLTGMNYGYTF
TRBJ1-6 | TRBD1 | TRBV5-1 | CASSLGQVTSPLHF
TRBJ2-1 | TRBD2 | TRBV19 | CASSPGVAGYNEQFF
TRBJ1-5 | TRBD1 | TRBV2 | CASSDMRQGRQPQHF
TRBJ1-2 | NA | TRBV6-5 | CASRAIDGQTGGYTF
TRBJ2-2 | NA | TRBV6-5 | CASSSGDPGELFF
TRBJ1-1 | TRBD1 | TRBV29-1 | CSAADRANTEAFF
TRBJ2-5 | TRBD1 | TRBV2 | CASRGQIQETQYF
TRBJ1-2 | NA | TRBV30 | CAWSIGPSNYGYTF
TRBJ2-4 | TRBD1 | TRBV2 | CASRPGQGIDIQYF
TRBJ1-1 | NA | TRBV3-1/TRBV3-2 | CVTRGEGTEAFF
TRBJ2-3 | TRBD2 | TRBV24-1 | CATSDFSGGPRDADTQYF
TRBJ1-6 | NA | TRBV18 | CASSPLRDRAYNSPLHF
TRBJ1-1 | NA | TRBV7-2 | CASSAQGPINTEAFF